Listed here are 27 T cell receptor beta chains from one sample, sequenced in a study of response to subunit inactivated influenza vaccine. A single record per CDR3 protein comes from TCRdb applying MiXCR to the RT-PCR reads. Among under 500,000 distinct CDR3 sequences listed, 9.5% to 12% were seen once. The specimen comprised PBMCs from blood, sampled about 6 weeks after vaccination. These receptors were collected from a man aged 45 to 65 who received an inactivated influenza vaccine.

At least ten counts were recorded for this clonotype. J is TRBJ1-2 and V is TRBV28; TRBD1 matches 7 bases. Germline V gene sequence: CDR1 MDHEN, CDR2 SYDVKM. The V and J ends lost 6 bases and 8 bases, in that order; junction bases with no gene match: 15. This CDR3 region has 15 residues. The CDR3 here is CASSPTRTGALGYTF. The CDR3 DNA sequence: TGTGCCAGCAGCCCTACCCGGACAGGAGCTCTGGGCTACACCTTC.

The sample holds a few counts of this clonotype. This sequence joins TRBV28 and TRBJ2-7; tentatively, D is TRBD1 (6 bases). The CDR3 totals 15 residues. Germline V CDR1 and CDR2: MDHEN, SYDVKM. V lost 5 bases and J lost 4, with 18 bases in between. CDR3 coding DNA: TGTGCCAGCAGTCCCAGACAGGCGCCCACATACGAGCAGTACTTC. This sequence encodes CASSPRQAPTYEQYF.

In this sample, this clonotype turned up a few times. The rearrangement joins TRBV18 to TRBJ1-1; weak D call: TRBD1 (5 bases). Germline CDR1 reads KGHSH; CDR2 reads LQKENI. V lost 6 bases and J lost 1, with 12 bases in between. The length of the CDR3 is 14 residues. The CDR3 sequence: CASSRDGPNTEAFF. The CDR3 coding sequence is TGTGCCAGCTCCCGGGACGGTCCGAACACTGAAGCTTTCTTT.

The table lists this clonotype with many counts. This chain connects TRBV5-5 to TRBJ1-2, with a possible D match to TRBD1 (5 bases). Trimming pared 4 bases from V and 5 bases from J, leaving 18 bases between. This CDR3 is built from 15 residues. Germline lookup yields CDR1 SGHKS and CDR2 YYEKEE (reference sequence). CDR3 nucleotides: TGTGCCAGCAGCGGCTTACGGGGGAGGAATTATGGCTACACCTTC. Its translation is CASSGLRGRNYGYTF.

The rearrangement links TRBV6-1 to TRBJ2-3, with TRBD2 matching over 11 bases. The length of the CDR3 is 14 residues. The ends lost 8 bases at V and 4 bases at J; junction bases unmatched: 5. CDR1 MNHNS and CDR2 SASEGT come from the germline V gene. The CDR3 DNA sequence: TGTGCCAGCGGGGTTAGCGGGAGGGCAGATACGCAGTATTTT. This encodes CASGVSGRADTQYF.

This clonotype has ten or more counts. The chain links TRBV20-1 to TRBJ1-5; no clear D gene. CDR3 length: 12 residues. Trimming removed 6 bases from V and 2 bases from J, with 8 bases in between. Germline V gene lookup returns CDR1 DFQATT and CDR2 SNEGSKA (reference sequence). CDR3 in DNA: TGCAGTGCCAGTTGGGGCAATCAGCCCCAGCATTTT. Its translation: CSASWGNQPQHF.

This clonotype was counted between two and nine times. The chain has TRBV28 and TRBJ2-5, with D maybe TRBD2 (5 bases). Germline loops: CDR1 MDHEN, CDR2 SYDVKM. The CDR3 runs 14 residues. V gave up 10 bases and J gave up 2 bases, with 17 bases separating them. CDR3 in amino acids: CATHRGSRQETQYF. The CDR3, as DNA: TGTGCCACCCATCGGGGTAGTAGGCAAGAGACCCAGTACTTC.

The CDR3 DNA is TGTGCCAGCAGTTTCTTCGGAGATACGCAGTATTTT. It codes for CASSFFGDTQYF. This chain links TRBV12-3 or TRBV12-4 with TRBJ2-3; D is unresolved. The CDR3 has 12 residues. V dropped 3 bases and J dropped 5 bases, with 6 bases sitting between them.

This clonotype has just a few counts. The chain uses TRBV6-1 and TRBJ2-3, with unresolved D. The CDR3 has 14 amino acids. Germline CDR1 reads MNHNS; CDR2 reads SASEGT. Trimming left V 4 bases short and J 5 bases short, with 13 bases between. The CDR3 DNA reads as TGTGCCAGCAGTGCTCCCCGCGTTTTAGATACGCAGTATTTT. Protein sequence: CASSAPRVLDTQYF.

This clonotype was counted at least ten times. Here the CDR3 reads CASSPGQVETQYF. The CDR3 bases are TGCGCCAGCAGCCCAGGACAGGTGGAGACCCAGTACTTC. The rearrangement joins TRBV5-1 to TRBJ2-5; 7 bases map to TRBD1. CDR3 length: 13 residues. Trimming at V came to 4 bases and at J to 5 bases, leaving 5 bases not matched to a gene. The germline CDR1 and CDR2 sequences are SGHRS and YFSETQ.

In its sample, this clonotype was seen a few times. The chain joins TRBV18 to TRBJ2-1; 7 bases align to TRBD2. Unmatched junction bases numbered 2, after V lost 2 bases and J lost 1 base. CDR1 is KGHSH, CDR2 LQKENI, per germline. The CDR3 length is 15 residues. The CDR3 loop is CASSPDGGSYNEQFF. Written as DNA, the CDR3 is TGTGCCAGCTCACCAGACGGGGGGTCCTACAATGAGCAGTTCTTC.

This clonotype was picked up many times. In DNA form, the CDR3 reads TGCAGTGCCCCACCGACAGGCTATGGCTACACCTTC. Its protein product is CSAPPTGYGYTF. The chain has TRBV20-1 and TRBJ1-2, with D possibly TRBD1 on 6 matching bases. CDR1 is DFQATT, CDR2 SNEGSKA, per germline (reference sequence). The CDR3 has 12 amino acids. V was clipped by 6 bases and J by 4 bases, with 12 bases between them.

The sample holds one count of this clonotype. The chain is built from TRBV29-1 and TRBJ2-3; the D gene is possibly TRBD2 (6 bases). CDR1 and CDR2 from the germline V gene are SQVTM and ANQGSEA. Trimming pared 4 bases from V and 4 bases from J, leaving 12 bases between. CDR3 size: 13 residues. The CDR3 coding sequence is TGCAGCGTTGTCCGGAGGGCCGCAGATACGCAGTATTTT. Translating gives CSVVRRAADTQYF.

There are many counts of this clonotype. The chain carries TRBV12-3 or TRBV12-4 and TRBJ1-1; D is uncertain. The CDR3 is 13 amino acids. V gave up 5 bases and J gave up 5 bases, with 12 bases separating them. CDR3 in amino acids: CASSPSSGTEAFF. In DNA form, the CDR3 reads TGTGCCAGCAGTCCGTCCTCGGGGACTGAAGCTTTCTTT.

This chain links TRBV20-1 with TRBJ2-2; D unresolved. The CDR3 spans 12 residues. Looked up from germline, CDR1 is DFQATT and CDR2 is SNEGSKA (reference sequence). Trimming stripped 5 bases from V and 6 bases from J, with 10 bases between. Written as DNA, the CDR3 is TGCAGTGCTCCATTGAAGGCCGGGGAGCTGTTTTTT. This gives the protein CSAPLKAGELFF.

This clonotype turned up a few times. The chain couples TRBV3-1 to TRBJ1-4; D remains unclear. Looked up from germline, CDR1 is LGHDT and CDR2 is YNNKEL (reference sequence). This CDR3 has 14 residues. Trimming stripped 5 bases from V and 6 bases from J, with 13 bases between. The CDR3 DNA reads as TGTGCCAGCAGCACCGGACTACCCGATGAAAAACTGTTTTTT. This gives the protein CASSTGLPDEKLFF.

This sequence joins TRBV4-2 and TRBJ2-7; 9 positions agree with TRBD2. Trimming took 0 bases from V and 4 from J; bases not matched to a gene: 16. CDR1 and CDR2 (germline): LGHNA, YNFKEQ. The CDR3 has 19 amino acids. Here the CDR3 reads CASSQDGAGGPGGGYEQYF. Written as DNA, the CDR3 is TGTGCCAGCAGCCAAGATGGAGCGGGAGGCCCCGGCGGAGGATACGAGCAGTACTTC.

The V call is TRBV7-2, the J call TRBJ2-5; 15 bases fit TRBD2. CDR3 length: 18 amino acids. Germline V gives CDR1 SGHTA, CDR2 FQGNSA. Trimming at V came to 0 bases and at J to 5 bases, leaving 7 bases not matched to a gene. CDR3 sequence: CASSLAWTSGRARETQYF. In DNA form, the CDR3 reads TGTGCCAGCAGCTTAGCTTGGACTAGCGGGAGGGCTCGGGAGACCCAGTACTTC.

This clonotype turned up a few times. J is TRBJ1-5 and V is TRBV12-3 or TRBV12-4; TRBD1 might be the D (5 bases). The CDR3 covers 14 residues. The V gene lost 8 bases and the J gene lost 1 base, with 12 bases spanning the gap. The CDR3 loop reads CASFQGTSNQPQHF. In DNA form, the CDR3 reads TGTGCCAGCTTTCAGGGTACGAGCAATCAGCCCCAGCATTTT.

Regarding this clonotype: Its ends do not fully match the called genes, so a read error is possible. This chain uses TRBV28 with TRBJ2-4, with D perhaps TRBD1 (6 bases). This CDR3 contains 14 residues. Germline V gene data show CDR1 as MDHEN and CDR2 as SYDVKM. CDR3 amino acids: CASRKQGAKNIHYF. In DNA form, the CDR3 reads TGTGCCAGCAGGAAACAGGGAGCCAAAAACATTCACTACTTC.

J is TRBJ1-6 and V is TRBV7-9; D remains unclear. The CDR3 spans 12 residues. With 3 bases removed from V and 10 bases from J, the gap between germline ends came to 7 bases. CDR1 and CDR2 from the germline V gene are SEHNR and FQNEAQ (reference sequence). CDR3 sequence: CASSLSTSPLHF. DNA of the CDR3: TGTGCCAGCAGCTTGAGTACGTCACCCCTCCACTTT.

A few counts support this clonotype. The V call is TRBV20-1, the J call TRBJ2-1, with D perhaps given as TRBD1 or TRBD2 (5 bases each). This CDR3 spans 13 amino acids. Germline loops: CDR1 DFQATT, CDR2 SNEGSKA (reference sequence). With 5 bases removed from V and 7 bases from J, the gap between germline ends came to 15 bases. CDR3 protein: CSAPTSWGNEQFF. The CDR3 nucleotides are TGCAGTGCTCCTACTAGTTGGGGGAATGAGCAGTTCTTC.

V usage is TRBV20-1 and J usage is TRBJ2-7, with D maybe TRBD2 (6 bases). This CDR3 has 15 residues. Germline CDR1 is DFQATT and CDR2 is SNEGSKA (reference sequence). Trimming stripped 1 base from V and 1 base from J, with 14 bases between. CDR3 sequence: CSARGGSGGSYEQYF. The CDR3 nucleotides are TGCAGTGCTAGAGGGGGTAGCGGAGGATCCTACGAGCAGTACTTC.

This clonotype was found many times. The rearrangement links TRBV12-3 or TRBV12-4 to TRBJ1-2, with a possible D match to TRBD1 (6 bases). This CDR3 spans 15 amino acids. V lost 1 base to trimming and J lost 2 bases, with 11 bases between them. CDR3 residues: CASSLGGAPNYGYTF. CDR3 nucleotides: TGTGCCAGCAGTTTAGGGGGGGCGCCCAACTATGGCTACACCTTC.

This clonotype was recorded a few times. The V and J genes are TRBV5-5 and TRBJ2-7; 11 bases align to TRBD2. The CDR3 length is 17 residues. V lost 0 bases to trimming and J lost 3 bases; unmatched junction nucleotides: 8. The germline V gene has CDR1 SGHKS and CDR2 YYEKEE (reference sequence). The CDR3 DNA reads TGTGCCAGCAGCTTGGGCCCTACTAGCGGGAGATTCTACGAGCAGTACTTC. This codes for CASSLGPTSGRFYEQYF. Looking up the rest from reference TRBV5-5 and TRBJ2-7 gives the full variable domain: DAGVTQSPTHLIKTRGQQVTLRCSPISGHKSVSWYQQVLGQGPQFIFQYYEKEERGRGNFPDRFSARQFPNYSSELNVNALLLGDSALYLCASSLGPTSGRFYEQYFGPGTRLTVT.

The chain couples TRBV12-3 or TRBV12-4 to TRBJ2-1; D remains ambiguous. V lost 5 bases and J lost 2, with 7 bases in between. This CDR3 contains 13 residues. The CDR3 here is CASSLRTYNEQFF. For the CDR3, the DNA is TGTGCCAGCAGTCTACGGACCTACAATGAGCAGTTCTTC.

This clonotype was counted a few times. The chain uses TRBV6-5 and TRBJ2-1; 9 bases map to TRBD2. Germline loops: CDR1 MNHEY, CDR2 SVGAGI. The V gene end was trimmed by 2 bases and the J gene end by 4 bases; junction bases not matched to a gene: 6. CDR3 length: 16 residues. DNA for the CDR3: TGTGCCAGCAGTTACGCTAGCGGGGCCACATACAATGAGCAGTTCTTC. It translates to CASSYASGATYNEQFF.